What follows are 19 T cell receptor beta chains derived from one specimen sequenced in a study of blood T cell repertoires in COVID-19. Profiled with immunoSEQ multiplex PCR; TCRdb holds only in-frame clones, not every one. Of under 250,000 clones detected, around 80% appear once; the ten largest clones hold about 12%. The sample comprised peripheral blood. The source is a human donor in a cohort sampled during active COVID-19.

The CDR3 sequence: CASSVGGQGMSYEQYF. In DNA form, the CDR3 reads TGTGCCAGCAGCGTAGGAGGACAGGGGATGTCCTACGAGCAGTACTTC. This chain links TRBV9 with TRBJ2-7, with 9 bases matching TRBD1. CDR1 is SGDLS, CDR2 YYNGEE, per germline. This CDR3 has 16 amino acids. The J segment lost 1 base and the V segment lost 0 bases, leaving 5 bases of the junction unmatched.

The V and J genes are TRBV5-6 and TRBJ2-3, with 13 bases aligning to TRBD2. The CDR3 is 16 residues long. Germline V CDR1 and CDR2: SGHDT, YYEEEE. V was pared by 3 bases and J by 8 bases, with 9 bases of the junction left unmatched. CDR3 residues: CASSSGLAGAQATQYF. The CDR3 bases are TGTGCCAGCAGCTCCGGACTAGCGGGAGCCCAAGCTACGCAGTATTTT.

This chain connects TRBV14 to TRBJ1-1, with a possible D match to TRBD1 (5 bases). Trimming shortened V by 3 bases and J by 0 bases, and 11 bases separated the two germline ends. Germline CDR1 reads SGHDN; CDR2 reads FVKESK. The CDR3 totals 15 residues. DNA for the CDR3: TGTGCCAGCAGCCACCACCGGGGGGTGAACACTGAAGCTTTCTTT. Protein product: CASSHHRGVNTEAFF. Combining the CDR3 with reference TRBV14 and TRBJ1-1 gives the whole variable domain EAGVTQFPSHSVIEKGQTVTLRCDPISGHDNLYWYRRVMGKEIKFLLHFVKESKQDESGMPNNRFLAERTGGTYSTLKVQPAELEDSGVYFCASSHHRGVNTEAFFGQGTRLTVV.

The chain recombines TRBV27 with TRBJ1-5; D call uncertain. CDR1 and CDR2 from the germline V gene are MNHEY and SMNVEV (reference sequence). V was shortened by 6 bases and J by 0 bases, with 21 bases between the two germline ends. This CDR3 region has 18 residues. CDR3 sequence reads: CASSRHRRSRDSNQPQHF. The CDR3 DNA is TGTGCCAGCAGCCGTCACCGCCGATCCCGGGATAGCAATCAGCCCCAGCATTTT.

The chain is built from TRBV6-4 and TRBJ2-7, with 14 positions matching TRBD2. After removal of 6 bases from V and 3 bases from J, the junction contained 7 bases not matched to a gene. Germline values: CDR1 MRHNA, CDR2 SNTAGT. The CDR3 runs to 16 residues. CDR3 sequence (DNA): TGTGCCAGCAGCCCCGGGACTAGCGGGAGAGGCTACGAGCAGTACTTC. Its translation is CASSPGTSGRGYEQYF.

The genes are TRBV28 and TRBJ1-1; D might be TRBD1 (5 bases). The CDR3 spans 12 residues. The V end was cut by 8 bases, the J end by 3 bases, with 10 bases between. Looked up from germline, CDR1 is MDHEN and CDR2 is SYDVKM. The CDR3 DNA sequence: TGTGCCAGCGGACACCAGGACACTGAAGCTTTCTTT. This encodes CASGHQDTEAFF.

V usage is TRBV9 and J usage is TRBJ2-1; possible D gene TRBD2, 5 bases. The CDR3 is 15 amino acids. The V end lost 1 base, the J end lost 8 bases, and 16 bases lay between the germline ends. The germline gives CDR1 SGDLS, CDR2 YYNGEE. Here the CDR3 DNA reads TGTGCCAGCAGCGTAAGAGGAGGCGGTTTGGATGAGCAGTTCTTC. Protein product: CASSVRGGGLDEQFF.

The chain couples TRBV28 to TRBJ2-1, with TRBD2 matching over 7 bases. The germline V gene has CDR1 MDHEN and CDR2 SYDVKM. The CDR3 consists of 14 residues. With 7 bases clipped from V and 3 bases from J, the junction kept 6 bases outside the gene matches. For the CDR3, the DNA is TGTGCCAGCATTGGCGGGAGTATCTACAATGAGCAGTTCTTC. Translating it yields CASIGGSIYNEQFF.

This sequence joins TRBV5-8 and TRBJ1-1, with D uncertain. This CDR3 is 14 amino acids long. Trimming took off 4 bases at V and 0 bases at J, with 10 bases between the two ends. The V gene's germline CDR1 is SGHTS and CDR2 YDEGEE. The CDR3 nucleotides are TGTGCCAGCAGCCCGGGAAGATTGAACACTGAAGCTTTCTTT. It translates to CASSPGRLNTEAFF. The full variable domain, in which reference TRBV5-8 and TRBJ1-1 provide the parts outside the CDR3, is EAGVTQSPTHLIKTRGQQATLRCSPISGHTSVYWYQQALGLGLQFLLWYDEGEERNRGNFPPRFSGRQFPNYSSELNVNALELEDSALYLCASSPGRLNTEAFFGQGTRLTVV.

This clone occurred a few times. The chain uses TRBV18 and TRBJ1-1; 9 nucleotides line up with TRBD1. Germline assignment: CDR1 KGHSH and CDR2 LQKENI. After removal of 4 bases from V and 3 bases from J, the junction contained 18 bases not matched to a gene. The CDR3 runs 19 residues. CDR3 residues: CASSQSARTGARRDTEAFF. CDR3 nucleotide sequence: TGTGCCAGCTCACAATCGGCCCGGACAGGGGCGCGCCGTGACACTGAAGCTTTCTTT.

This chain connects TRBV5-4 to TRBJ2-2, with 10 bases aligning to TRBD1. J gave up 5 bases and V 3 bases, and 7 bases lay outside the gene matches. Germline values: CDR1 SGHNT, CDR2 YYREEE (reference sequence). The CDR3 has 16 amino acids. Here the CDR3 DNA reads TGTGCCAGCAGCTCCGACAGGGGGCGACGAACCGGGGAGCTGTTTTTT. This encodes CASSSDRGRRTGELFF.

Only one count was recorded for this clone. V is TRBV6-6 and J is TRBJ2-7, with TRBD1 identical over 9 bases. V shed 0 bases, J shed 3 bases, and the junction held 3 bases outside the gene matches. CDR3 length: 15 amino acids. Germline assignment: CDR1 MNHNY and CDR2 SVGAGI (reference sequence). The CDR3 nucleotides are TGTGCCAGCAGTTACTCCGGGACAGGGAGCTACGAGCAGTACTTC. It yields the protein CASSYSGTGSYEQYF.

V gene TRBV28 combines with J gene TRBJ1-2; 9 bases are shared with TRBD1. Per germline, CDR1 MDHEN and CDR2 SYDVKM. This CDR3 is 15 amino acids long. V was clipped by 5 bases and J by 2 bases; unmatched bases: 6. The CDR3 DNA is TGTGCCAGCAGTCTCGGGACAGGGCGGAACTATGGCTACACCTTC. Translated: CASSLGTGRNYGYTF.

This clone came up a few times. The chain links TRBV11-2 to TRBJ1-1, with TRBD1 matching 8 bases. The trim removed 1 base at V and 1 base at J, leaving 5 bases unmatched. Germline assignment: CDR1 SGHAT and CDR2 FQNNGV. CDR3 length equals 16 residues. CDR3 sequence (DNA): TGTGCCAGCAGCTTAGCAGGGGGCGGTTCGAACACTGAAGCTTTCTTT. It encodes CASSLAGGGSNTEAFF.

The chain links TRBV15 to TRBJ2-2; the D gene is possibly TRBD2 (6 bases). This CDR3 comprises 15 residues. Trimming cost V 1 base and J 7 bases, with 13 bases left between them. The germline V gene encodes CDR1 LNHNV and CDR2 YYDKDF (reference sequence). DNA of the CDR3: TGTGCCACCAGCAGAGGGACTACCCCTTTCGGGGAGCTGTTTTTT. It yields the protein CATSRGTTPFGELFF.

V is TRBV28 and J is TRBJ2-7; perhaps TRBD1 as D (6 bases). V lost 10 bases and J lost 3, with 13 bases in between. CDR1 is MDHEN, CDR2 SYDVKM, per germline. CDR3 length: 12 amino acids. CDR3 bases: TGTGCCACCCTGGACAGAAGCTACGAGCAGTACTTC. Translation: CATLDRSYEQYF. Filled out from reference TRBV28 and TRBJ2-7, the complete variable domain reads DVKVTQSSRYLVKRTGEKVFLECVQDMDHENMFWYRQDPGLGLRLIYFSYDVKMKEKGDIPEGYSVSREKKERFSLILESASTNQTSMYLCATLDRSYEQYFGPGTRLTVT.

The chain is built from TRBV29-1 and TRBJ2-7; 8 bases line up with TRBD2. The J segment lost 5 bases and the V segment lost 2 bases, leaving 14 bases of the junction unmatched. Per germline, CDR1 SQVTM and CDR2 ANQGSEA. The CDR3 totals 16 residues. The CDR3 loop is CSVERAESGRVHEQYF. The DNA of the CDR3 is TGCAGCGTTGAACGGGCGGAGAGCGGGAGAGTCCACGAGCAGTACTTC.

The CDR3 region is CASSFLTSGRWGGAQYF. DNA for the CDR3: TGTGCCAGCAGCTTCTTGACTAGCGGGAGGTGGGGCGGTGCCCAGTACTTC. The chain employs TRBV7-2 and TRBJ2-5; TRBD2 matches 13 bases. This CDR3 has 17 amino acids. The V and J ends lost 3 bases and 9 bases, in that order; junction bases with no gene match: 13. Per the germline V gene, CDR1 is SGHTA and CDR2 is FQGNSA.

This chain links TRBV5-1 with TRBJ1-1; a weak D match, TRBD1 (5 bases). V lost 0 bases and J lost 5, with 11 bases in between. The CDR3 sequence is 14 residues long. CDR1 and CDR2 from the germline V gene are SGHRS and YFSETQ. The CDR3 here is CASSLDGGRTEAFF. CDR3 nucleotides: TGCGCCAGCAGCTTGGACGGGGGTAGAACTGAAGCTTTCTTT.